There are a few counts of the clone carrying this TCR beta chain. These data belong to a study of OX40 agonist ivuxolimab in advanced cancers. Germline CDR1 reads SGHVS; CDR2 reads FQNEAQ. V lost 1 base, J lost 3 bases, and 15 bases lay in between. The length of the CDR3 is 16 residues. The assay was immunoSEQ multiplex PCR, and TCRdb's table has in-frame clones only and misses some. The sample consists of about 58,000 clones, around nine tenths of them appearing once. The source was CD4+ or CD8+ T cells sorted from blood, collected in a trial of the OX40 agonist ivuxolimab. This receptor was taken from an adult with an advanced solid tumor such as melanoma, head and neck, liver or kidney cancer. This rearrangement joins TRBV7-8 to TRBJ1-1; possibly TRBD1 for D (6 bases). CDR3 amino acids: CASSLGGGGRDTEAFF. Here the CDR3 DNA reads TGTGCCAGCAGCTTAGGGGGCGGGGGCCGTGACACTGAAGCTTTCTTT. Using reference TRBV7-8 and TRBJ1-1 for the parts outside the CDR3, the full variable domain is GAGVSQSPRYKVAKRGQDVALRCDPISGHVSLFWYQQALGQGPEFLTYFQNEAQLDKSGLPSDRFFAERPEGSVSTLKIQRTQQEDSAVYLCASSLGGGGRDTEAFFGQGTRLTVV.